What follows is one T cell receptor beta chain and its context. Its antigen is still unknown. Blood got drawn at baseline, again on cycle 4 day 1, and then on cycle 7 day 1. The source of the sample is a study of OX40 agonist ivuxolimab in advanced cancers. General study points: Certain nonresponders additionally had low normalized T-cell clonal expansion. The expanded peripheral T cells' antigen specificity was not determined.

Trimming cost V 8 bases and J 5 bases, with 15 bases left between them. The V gene's germline CDR1 is MNHNS and CDR2 SASEGT. The CDR3 spans 14 residues. The repertoire was sequenced with immunoSEQ multiplex PCR; TCRdb's copy has only in-frame clones and lacks some. Of about 73,000 clones listed, 70% to 90% are singletons. The TCR originated in an adult with an advanced solid tumor such as melanoma, head and neck, liver or kidney cancer. The starting material was CD4+ or CD8+ T cells sorted from blood, obtained in a trial of the OX40 agonist ivuxolimab. The rearrangement uses TRBV6-1 and TRBJ2-2; D is perhaps TRBD2 (6 bases). The CDR3 loop reads CASFLGGRTGELFF. For the CDR3, the DNA is TGTGCCAGCTTTTTAGGAGGGAGGACCGGGGAGCTGTTTTTT.